This T cell receptor beta chain appears in the sequencing data of a study of OX40 agonist ivuxolimab in advanced cancers. Across the study: Ivuxolimab, an agonist antibody against OX40 (CD134), was given to patients. The study gave patients intravenous ivuxolimab at 0.01 to 10 mg/kg every 2 weeks.

Overall study findings and caveats: On average, a greater number of expanded clones characterised CD8+ T cells relative to CD4+. Some patients without response likewise showed low normalized clonal expansion.

Sequencing used immunoSEQ multiplex PCR; TCRdb keeps in-frame clones, though not all of them. This sample carries 69,000 or so clones, less than 85% of them seen once, and the ten largest clones take roughly 0.8%. This clone came up once. What it binds is not known. This TCR was sampled from an adult with an advanced solid tumor such as melanoma, head and neck, liver or kidney cancer. The material sequenced was CD4+ or CD8+ T cells sorted from blood, taken in a trial of the OX40 agonist ivuxolimab.

The CDR3 sequence: CASSSRQTSGGTYEQYF. The CDR3 bases are TGTGCCAGCTCATCCAGACAGACTAGCGGGGGCACCTACGAGCAGTACTTC. This chain joins TRBV18 and TRBJ2-7; 12 bases fit TRBD2. Trimming removed 5 bases from V and 2 bases from J; junction bases left unmatched: 10. Germline CDR1 reads KGHSH; CDR2 reads LQKENI. CDR3 length equals 17 residues.